This is a list of T cell receptor beta chains from one sample in a study of cytomegalovirus exposure and HLA in healthy donors. Profiled with immunoSEQ multiplex PCR; TCRdb holds only in-frame clones, not every one. The sample holds 95,000 to 150,000 clones, about 73% seen once. Specimen: PBMCs. The receptors here all came from a woman in her fifties or sixties in good health and CMV-seropositive. The CDR3 runs from the conserved cysteine through the conserved F or W. A D gene is named only where the DNA matches it firmly. A row's size may be missing; if present it is once, few, many or a size class.

length	V	size	J	D	CDR3	DNA
12	TRBV7-9	-	TRBJ1-2	TRBD1	CASSRDSYGYTF	TGTGCCAGCAGCCGGGACAGCTATGGCTACACCTTC
14	TRBV5-4	-	TRBJ1-2	-	CASNIYGGMYGYTF	TGTGCCAGCAATATTTACGGGGGGATGTATGGCTACACCTTC
14	TRBV7-8	-	TRBJ1-6	-	CASSFTGQNSPLHF	TGTGCCAGCAGCTTTACAGGCCAAAATTCACCCCTCCACTTT
18	TRBV4-1	-	TRBJ1-2	TRBD1	CASSQEGTGGTLNYGYTF	TGCGCCAGCAGCCAAGAGGGAACAGGGGGGACGCTCAACTATGGCTACACCTTC
14	TRBV5-6	few	TRBJ2-1	-	CASSLGGARNEQFF	TGTGCCAGCAGTCTTGGGGGGGCTCGGAATGAGCAGTTCTTC
14	TRBV18	-	TRBJ1-4	-	CASSRGGNNEKLFF	TGTGCCAGCTCACGGGGAGGAAATAATGAAAAACTGTTTTTT
16	TRBV11-1	-	TRBJ1-1	TRBD1	CASSKTPDRGYTEAFF	TGTGCCAGCAGCAAAACCCCCGACAGGGGTTACACTGAAGCTTTCTTT
16	TRBV18	once	TRBJ1-3	-	CASSPSQATSGNTIYF	TGTGCCAGCTCACCGTCACAGGCCACCTCTGGAAACACCATATATTTT
16	TRBV21-1	-	TRBJ2-7	-	CAIARVVCVSSYEQYF	TGTGCCATCGCGCGGGTTGTATGCGTGAGCTCCTACGAGCAGTACTTC
13	TRBV5-6	few	TRBJ2-7	TRBD1	CASSATGTREQYF	TGTGCCAGCAGCGCGACAGGGACGAGGGAGCAGTACTTC
19	TRBV2	-	TRBJ2-7	TRBD2	CASSDHSIPLAGETYEQYF	TGTGCCAGCAGTGATCACTCGATCCCCTTAGCGGGGGAGACCTACGAGCAGTACTTC
14	TRBV5-1	few	TRBJ2-3	-	CASSSRYPTDTQYF	TGCGCCAGCAGCTCTAGGTACCCCACAGATACGCAGTATTTT
15	TRBV10-3	-	TRBJ2-3	TRBD2	CAISSTSGGTDTQYF	TGTGCCATCAGTTCGACTAGCGGGGGCACAGATACGCAGTATTTT
16	TRBV18	-	TRBJ1-3	TRBD1	CASSPREGASGNTIYF	TGTGCCAGCTCACCCCGGGAGGGGGCTTCTGGAAACACCATATATTTT
16	TRBV2	-	TRBJ2-5	TRBD1	CASSLDRGGPAETQYF	TGTGCCAGCAGTTTGGACAGGGGAGGACCGGCCGAGACCCAGTACTTC
14	TRBV6-5	-	TRBJ2-2	-	CASSSDIWAGELFF	TGTGCCAGCAGTTCGGACATCTGGGCCGGGGAGCTGTTTTTT
15	TRBV4-2	-	TRBJ2-3	-	CASSQDRLNQATQYF	TGTGCCAGCAGCCAAGATCGCCTAAATCAAGCGACGCAGTATTTT
15	TRBV5-1	few	TRBJ2-5	TRBD2	CASSPQRGGVETQYF	TGCGCCAGCAGCCCCCAGCGGGGGGGCGTTGAGACCCAGTACTTC
12	TRBV6-5	-	TRBJ2-5	TRBD2	CASTTGGETQYF	TGTGCCAGCACCACGGGAGGAGAGACCCAGTACTTC
13	TRBV6-6	-	TRBJ1-2	-	CASRLAGPLNYTF	TGTGCCAGCAGACTAGCGGGACCTTTGAACTACACCTTC